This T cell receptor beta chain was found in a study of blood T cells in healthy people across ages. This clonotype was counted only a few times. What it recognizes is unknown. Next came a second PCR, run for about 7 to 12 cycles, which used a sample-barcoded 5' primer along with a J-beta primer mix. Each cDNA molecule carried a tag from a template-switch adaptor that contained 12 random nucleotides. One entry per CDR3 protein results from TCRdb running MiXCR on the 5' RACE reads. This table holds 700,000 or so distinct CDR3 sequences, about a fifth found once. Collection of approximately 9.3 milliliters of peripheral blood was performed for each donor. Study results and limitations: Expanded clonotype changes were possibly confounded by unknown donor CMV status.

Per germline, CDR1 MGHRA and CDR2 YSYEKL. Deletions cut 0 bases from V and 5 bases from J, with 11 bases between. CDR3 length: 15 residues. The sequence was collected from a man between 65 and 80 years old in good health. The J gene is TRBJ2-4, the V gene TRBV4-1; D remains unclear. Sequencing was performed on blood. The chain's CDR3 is CASSQDSSKQNIQYF. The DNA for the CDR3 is TGCGCCAGCAGCCAAGATAGCTCTAAACAAAACATTCAGTACTTC.